This T cell receptor beta chain was observed in a study of T cell repertoires in aging, cancer and after chemotherapy. Study results and limitations: Across the chemotherapy interval, each cancer cohort showed higher median generation probability, suggesting thymic rebound.

V was pared by 3 bases and J by 9 bases, with 7 bases of the junction left unmatched. This CDR3 spans 16 amino acids. Germline V CDR1 and CDR2: SGHKS, YYEKEE (reference sequence). Multiplex touch-down PCR with TRB-A/B primers amplified rearranged V-D-J TRB sequences. A single record per CDR3 protein comes from TCRdb applying MiXCR to the multiplex PCR reads. The top ten hold about 2.7% of the sample, which has 9,500 or so distinct CDR3 sequences, 33% seen once. In regard to this clonotype: Its antigen is as yet unknown.

The template was genomic DNA from peripheral blood, not RNA. Sequences were obtained from blood. The TCR originated in a human donor in good health. The rearrangement links TRBV5-5 to TRBJ2-1; 15 bases map to TRBD2. The CDR3 loop is CASSSWTSGGAVEQFF. CDR3 nucleotides: TGTGCCAGCAGCTCCTGGACTAGCGGGGGGGCTGTTGAGCAGTTCTTC.